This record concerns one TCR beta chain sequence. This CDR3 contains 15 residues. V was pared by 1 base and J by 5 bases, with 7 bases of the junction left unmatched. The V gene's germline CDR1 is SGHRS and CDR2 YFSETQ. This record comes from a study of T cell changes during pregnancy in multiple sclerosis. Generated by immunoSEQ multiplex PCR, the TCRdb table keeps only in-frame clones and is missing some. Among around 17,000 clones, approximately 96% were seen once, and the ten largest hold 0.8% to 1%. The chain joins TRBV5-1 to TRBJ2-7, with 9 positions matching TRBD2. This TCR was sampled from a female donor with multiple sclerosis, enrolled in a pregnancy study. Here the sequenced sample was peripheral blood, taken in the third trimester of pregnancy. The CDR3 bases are TGCGCCAGCAGCTTGCTTCTAGCGGGAAAAGACGAGCAGTACTTC. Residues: CASSLLLAGKDEQYF.